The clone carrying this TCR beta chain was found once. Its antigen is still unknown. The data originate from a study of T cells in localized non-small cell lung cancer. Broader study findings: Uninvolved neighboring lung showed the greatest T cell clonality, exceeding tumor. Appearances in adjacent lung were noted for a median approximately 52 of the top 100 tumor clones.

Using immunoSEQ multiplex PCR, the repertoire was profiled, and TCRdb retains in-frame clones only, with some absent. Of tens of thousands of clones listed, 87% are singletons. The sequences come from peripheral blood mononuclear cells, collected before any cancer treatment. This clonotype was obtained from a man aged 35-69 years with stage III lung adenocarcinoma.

CDR3 loop: CASNDRVGEQYF. The DNA for the CDR3 is TGTGCCAGCAACGACAGGGTAGGCGAGCAGTACTTC. The chain employs TRBV7-2 and TRBJ2-7; 7 nucleotides line up with TRBD1. CDR1 is SGHTA and CDR2 is FQGNSA in the germline V gene. The CDR3 contains 12 residues. V was pared by 7 bases and J by 6 bases, with 6 bases of the junction left unmatched.